This section outlines one T cell receptor beta chain sequence together with its context. No antigen is known for it. These data originate in a study of T cell responses to AZD1222 COVID-19 vaccine. Whole-study findings and limits: After the peak T cell response, and only then, were repertoires sampled. Donor demographics were predominantly white British with a female majority; clonal diversity may be underestimated.

The CDR3 runs 18 residues. Germline values: CDR1 LGHNA, CDR2 YNFKEQ. Trimming shortened V by 4 bases and J by 2 bases, and 22 bases separated the two germline ends. Produced via immunoSEQ multiplex PCR; TCRdb's table is partial and in-frame only. The sample has roughly 150,000 clones, about nine tenths seen once. The material sequenced was peripheral blood, taken on day 0 of MenACWY control vaccination. The receptor comes from an adult in good health. The chain links TRBV4-2 to TRBJ2-3, with D tentatively TRBD2 (5 bases). CDR3 region: CASSRRSHRPGLTDTQYF. The CDR3 coding sequence is TGTGCCAGCAGCCGGAGGAGTCACCGCCCTGGACTCACAGATACGCAGTATTTT.